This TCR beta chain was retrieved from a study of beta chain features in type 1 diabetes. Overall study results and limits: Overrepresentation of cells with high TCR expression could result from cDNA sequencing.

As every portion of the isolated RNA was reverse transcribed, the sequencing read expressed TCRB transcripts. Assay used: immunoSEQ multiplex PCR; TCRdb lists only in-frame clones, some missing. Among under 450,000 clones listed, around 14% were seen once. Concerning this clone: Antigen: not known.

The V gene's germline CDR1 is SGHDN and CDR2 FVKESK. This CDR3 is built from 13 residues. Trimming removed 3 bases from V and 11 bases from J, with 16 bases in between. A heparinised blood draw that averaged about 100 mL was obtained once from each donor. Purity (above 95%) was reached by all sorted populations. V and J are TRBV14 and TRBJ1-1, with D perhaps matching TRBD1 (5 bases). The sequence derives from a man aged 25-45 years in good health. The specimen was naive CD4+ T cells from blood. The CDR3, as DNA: TGTGCCAGCAGCCAGGGGTTTACAGGATGGGCTTTCTTT. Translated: CASSQGFTGWAFF.